Listed below are T cell receptor beta chains from one sample, sequenced in a study of human T cells and chemical hapten exposure. In TCRdb, the RACE reads were re-called with MiXCR into one record per CDR3 protein. The sample yields some 350,000 distinct CDR3 sequences, just under 6.5% seen once. Source: whole blood, taken in connection with sensitization to the hapten diphenylcyclopropenone (DPC). The source of these receptors is a young woman with alopecia areata. Some clones in this sample may be carry-over from other donors' samples. The CDR3 runs from the conserved cysteine through the conserved F or W. The D gene is left open where the match is weak. Clone sizes are given selectively: once, few, many, or a class where the clone is expanded.

abundance: many
j_gene: TRBJ2-7
v_gene: TRBV3-1
d_gene: TRBD1
CDR3aa: CASSQDKGQGTAEQYF
CDR3nt: TGTGCCAGCAGCCAAGATAAGGGACAGGGTACCGCCGAGCAGTACTTC

abundance: many
j_gene: TRBJ1-1
v_gene: TRBV28
d_gene: -
CDR3aa: CASSKTLGAEAFF
CDR3nt: TGTGCCAGCAGCAAGACCTTGGGGGCTGAAGCTTTCTTT

abundance: -
j_gene: TRBJ2-1
v_gene: TRBV20-1
d_gene: -
CDR3aa: CSARPTRYEQFF
CDR3nt: TGCAGTGCTAGACCGACCAGGTATGAGCAGTTCTTC

abundance: -
j_gene: TRBJ2-7
v_gene: TRBV6-2/TRBV6-3
d_gene: -
CDR3aa: CASSYSKGLGEQYF
CDR3nt: TGTGCCAGCAGTTACTCCAAAGGGTTAGGCGAGCAGTACTTC

abundance: -
j_gene: TRBJ2-3
v_gene: TRBV4-3
d_gene: -
CDR3aa: CASSQDIRGAFGTDTQYF
CDR3nt: TGCGCCAGCAGCCAAGATATTCGGGGGGCCTTCGGCACAGATACGCAGTATTTT

abundance: many
j_gene: TRBJ2-4
v_gene: TRBV7-9
d_gene: -
CDR3aa: CASSLGQGDIQYF
CDR3nt: TGTGCCAGCAGCTTAGGTCAGGGTGACATTCAGTACTTC

abundance: many
j_gene: TRBJ2-7
v_gene: TRBV5-1
d_gene: -
CDR3aa: CASSGGTGNYEQYF
CDR3nt: TGCGCCAGCAGCGGGGGGACGGGAAACTACGAGCAGTACTTC

abundance: many
j_gene: TRBJ1-1
v_gene: TRBV7-2
d_gene: TRBD1
CDR3aa: CASSWTGGYTEAFF
CDR3nt: TGTGCCAGCAGCTGGACAGGGGGTTACACTGAAGCTTTCTTT

abundance: -
j_gene: TRBJ2-2
v_gene: TRBV25-1
d_gene: -
CDR3aa: CASSDGPRGELFF
CDR3nt: TGTGCCAGCAGTGACGGTCCCCGAGGGGAGCTGTTTTTT

abundance: few
j_gene: TRBJ2-5
v_gene: TRBV6-5
d_gene: -
CDR3aa: CASSRTGGLPLQETQYF
CDR3nt: TGTGCCAGCAGTCGGACGGGGGGCCTACCCCTTCAAGAGACCCAGTACTTC

abundance: -
j_gene: TRBJ2-5
v_gene: TRBV12-3/TRBV12-4
d_gene: TRBD1
CDR3aa: CASSPFLGTVQETQYF
CDR3nt: TGTGCCAGCAGTCCGTTCCTCGGGACAGTACAAGAGACCCAGTACTTC

abundance: many
j_gene: TRBJ2-4
v_gene: TRBV24-1
d_gene: -
CDR3aa: CATSDFEGTGPKNIQYF
CDR3nt: TGTGCCACCAGTGATTTTGAGGGGACCGGCCCCAAAAACATTCAGTACTTC

abundance: many
j_gene: TRBJ1-1
v_gene: TRBV7-3
d_gene: -
CDR3aa: CASSSTPSLRLGTEAFF
CDR3nt: TGTGCCAGCAGCTCCACCCCGAGCTTAAGACTGGGGACTGAAGCTTTCTTT

abundance: many
j_gene: TRBJ2-1
v_gene: TRBV20-1
d_gene: TRBD2
CDR3aa: CSASMSGGARDEQFF
CDR3nt: TGCAGTGCTAGCATGAGCGGGGGCGCCCGGGATGAGCAGTTCTTC

abundance: many
j_gene: TRBJ1-5
v_gene: TRBV28
d_gene: -
CDR3aa: CASSRGIDSNQPQHF
CDR3nt: TGTGCCAGCAGCCGCGGGATCGATAGCAATCAGCCCCAGCATTTT

abundance: many
j_gene: TRBJ1-1
v_gene: TRBV6-5
d_gene: TRBD1
CDR3aa: CASSWRDRVTEAFF
CDR3nt: TGTGCCAGCAGTTGGCGGGACAGGGTAACTGAAGCTTTCTTT

abundance: -
j_gene: TRBJ2-5
v_gene: TRBV21-1
d_gene: -
CDR3aa: CAYLGQGARSGETQYF
CDR3nt: TGTGCCTACCTAGGGCAGGGAGCCCGAAGTGGGGAGACCCAGTACTTC

abundance: many
j_gene: TRBJ1-5
v_gene: TRBV6-2/TRBV6-3
d_gene: -
CDR3aa: CASSYGNAIQPQHF
CDR3nt: TGTGCCAGCAGTTACGGGAACGCTATTCAGCCCCAGCATTTT

abundance: many
j_gene: TRBJ1-2
v_gene: TRBV4-2
d_gene: -
CDR3aa: CASSQDLGTKYGYTF
CDR3nt: TGTGCCAGCAGCCAAGATTTGGGCACCAAATATGGCTACACCTTC

abundance: -
j_gene: TRBJ1-3
v_gene: TRBV4-3
d_gene: -
CDR3aa: CASSSAGARNGNTIYF
CDR3nt: TGCGCCAGCAGCTCCGCCGGGGCGCGTAATGGAAACACCATATATTTT

abundance: many
j_gene: TRBJ2-3
v_gene: TRBV29-1
d_gene: TRBD2
CDR3aa: CSVGGSTDTQYF
CDR3nt: TGCAGCGTGGGGGGGAGCACAGATACGCAGTATTTT

abundance: -
j_gene: TRBJ1-3
v_gene: TRBV12-3/TRBV12-4
d_gene: -
CDR3aa: CASSLPDTSGNTIYF
CDR3nt: TGTGCCAGCAGTTTGCCAGATACCTCTGGAAACACCATATATTTT

abundance: -
j_gene: TRBJ1-5
v_gene: TRBV11-2
d_gene: -
CDR3aa: CASSLDSVLSNQPQHF
CDR3nt: TGTGCCAGCAGCTTAGACTCAGTTCTTAGCAATCAGCCCCAGCATTTT

abundance: few
j_gene: TRBJ1-1
v_gene: TRBV5-6
d_gene: TRBD1
CDR3aa: CASSLFGQGVFTEAFF
CDR3nt: TGTGCCAGCAGCTTGTTTGGGCAGGGGGTTTTTACTGAAGCTTTCTTT

abundance: -
j_gene: TRBJ1-4
v_gene: TRBV7-7
d_gene: TRBD1
CDR3aa: CASSLAQGSTTNEKLFF
CDR3nt: TGTGCTAGCAGCTTAGCACAGGGGAGCACAACTAATGAAAAACTGTTTTTT

abundance: many
j_gene: TRBJ1-4
v_gene: TRBV28
d_gene: TRBD1
CDR3aa: CASSSPTGFGEKLFF
CDR3nt: TGTGCCAGCAGTTCACCGACAGGGTTTGGAGAAAAACTGTTTTTT

abundance: many
j_gene: TRBJ2-6
v_gene: TRBV12-3/TRBV12-4
d_gene: -
CDR3aa: CATDTGSPYSGANVLTF
CDR3nt: TGTGCCACCGATACAGGGTCACCTTACTCTGGGGCCAACGTCCTGACTTTC

abundance: many
j_gene: TRBJ1-3
v_gene: TRBV7-3
d_gene: -
CDR3aa: CASSLGDQRTGNTIYF
CDR3nt: TGTGCCAGCAGCTTGGGTGATCAGAGAACTGGAAACACCATATATTTT

abundance: few
j_gene: TRBJ2-5
v_gene: TRBV28
d_gene: TRBD1
CDR3aa: CASRPGQGETQYF
CDR3nt: TGTGCCAGCAGGCCCGGACAGGGAGAGACCCAGTACTTC

abundance: -
j_gene: TRBJ2-7
v_gene: TRBV2
d_gene: -
CDR3aa: CASTRGSLSYEQYF
CDR3nt: TGTGCCAGCACTAGGGGATCACTCTCCTACGAGCAGTACTTC

abundance: few
j_gene: TRBJ1-6
v_gene: TRBV12-3/TRBV12-4
d_gene: -
CDR3aa: CASSFSGSPLHF
CDR3nt: TGTGCCAGCAGTTTTTCGGGTTCACCCCTCCACTTT

abundance: -
j_gene: TRBJ1-6
v_gene: TRBV6-1
d_gene: -
CDR3aa: CASSEAGNLNSPLHF
CDR3nt: TGTGCCAGCAGTGAAGCGGGGAACCTGAATTCACCCCTCCACTTT

abundance: many
j_gene: TRBJ1-6
v_gene: TRBV27
d_gene: -
CDR3aa: CASSLVLLRDDNSPLHF
CDR3nt: TGTGCCAGCAGTTTAGTTCTGTTGCGGGACGATAATTCACCCCTCCACTTT

abundance: many
j_gene: TRBJ1-5
v_gene: TRBV12-3/TRBV12-4
d_gene: -
CDR3aa: CASSLSLFNQPQHF
CDR3nt: TGTGCCAGCAGTTTATCACTTTTTAATCAGCCCCAGCATTTT

abundance: -
j_gene: TRBJ1-1
v_gene: TRBV6-2/TRBV6-3
d_gene: -
CDR3aa: CASAGQQNTEAFF
CDR3nt: TGTGCCAGCGCCGGACAGCAGAACACTGAAGCTTTCTTT

abundance: many
j_gene: TRBJ1-2
v_gene: TRBV5-1
d_gene: TRBD1
CDR3aa: CASSPKYPGQHYGYTF
CDR3nt: TGCGCCAGCAGCCCTAAATATCCGGGACAGCACTATGGCTACACCTTC

abundance: many
j_gene: TRBJ2-2
v_gene: TRBV7-6
d_gene: -
CDR3aa: CASSLEGGELFF
CDR3nt: TGTGCCAGCAGCTTAGAGGGTGGGGAGCTGTTTTTT

abundance: -
j_gene: TRBJ2-3
v_gene: TRBV6-2/TRBV6-3
d_gene: -
CDR3aa: CASSTPSMDTQYF
CDR3nt: TGTGCCAGCAGTACCCCATCGATGGATACGCAGTATTTT

abundance: -
j_gene: TRBJ2-7
v_gene: TRBV7-9
d_gene: TRBD2
CDR3aa: CASSLPGGGVTYEQYF
CDR3nt: TGTGCCAGCAGCTTACCGGGAGGAGGGGTCACCTACGAGCAGTACTTC

abundance: many
j_gene: TRBJ1-2
v_gene: TRBV7-3
d_gene: -
CDR3aa: CASSPPQQGNYGYTF
CDR3nt: TGTGCCAGCAGCCCCCCCCAACAGGGAAACTATGGCTACACCTTC

abundance: many
j_gene: TRBJ1-1
v_gene: TRBV9
d_gene: -
CDR3aa: CASSVGTAGEGEAFF
CDR3nt: TGTGCCAGCAGCGTAGGGACGGCTGGGGAAGGTGAAGCTTTCTTT

abundance: few
j_gene: TRBJ1-1
v_gene: TRBV5-1
d_gene: TRBD1
CDR3aa: CASSLRQGMNTEAFF
CDR3nt: TGCGCCAGCAGCCTCAGACAGGGGATGAACACTGAAGCTTTCTTT

abundance: -
j_gene: TRBJ2-1
v_gene: TRBV12-3/TRBV12-4
d_gene: TRBD2
CDR3aa: CASRRGGPNNEQFF
CDR3nt: TGTGCCAGCAGGCGCGGGGGGCCGAACAATGAGCAGTTCTTC

abundance: -
j_gene: TRBJ1-5
v_gene: TRBV9
d_gene: -
CDR3aa: CASSPNGGSNQPQHF
CDR3nt: TGTGCCAGCAGCCCAAATGGGGGTAGCAATCAGCCCCAGCATTTT

abundance: -
j_gene: TRBJ2-4
v_gene: TRBV20-1
d_gene: -
CDR3aa: CSARVVGASWTKNIQYF
CDR3nt: TGCAGTGCTAGAGTAGTCGGGGCAAGTTGGACCAAAAACATTCAGTACTTC

abundance: -
j_gene: TRBJ1-6
v_gene: TRBV18
d_gene: TRBD1
CDR3aa: CASSADRGNSPLHF
CDR3nt: TGTGCCAGCTCGGCGGACAGGGGGAATTCACCCCTCCACTTT

abundance: -
j_gene: TRBJ2-4
v_gene: TRBV12-3/TRBV12-4
d_gene: TRBD1
CDR3aa: CASSVRTGRSDIQYF
CDR3nt: TGTGCCAGCAGTGTCCGGACAGGGAGATCGGACATTCAGTACTTC

abundance: few
j_gene: TRBJ2-6
v_gene: TRBV20-1
d_gene: TRBD2
CDR3aa: CSAREGSGANVLTF
CDR3nt: TGCAGTGCCAGGGAGGGCTCTGGGGCCAACGTCCTGACTTTC

abundance: many
j_gene: TRBJ1-3
v_gene: TRBV9
d_gene: TRBD1
CDR3aa: CASSPGDRFHTIYF
CDR3nt: TGTGCCAGCAGCCCAGGGGACAGGTTTCACACCATATATTTT

abundance: many
j_gene: TRBJ1-3
v_gene: TRBV7-2
d_gene: -
CDR3aa: CASSPRDTRNTIYF
CDR3nt: TGTGCCAGCAGCCCGCGGGACACCCGAAACACCATATATTTT

abundance: many
j_gene: TRBJ2-3
v_gene: TRBV2
d_gene: -
CDR3aa: CASNEEYSTDTQYF
CDR3nt: TGTGCCAGCAATGAGGAGTATAGCACAGATACGCAGTATTTT

abundance: many
j_gene: TRBJ1-6
v_gene: TRBV15
d_gene: -
CDR3aa: CATSRDRRGGNSPLHF
CDR3nt: TGTGCCACCAGCAGAGATCGCCGGGGCGGTAATTCACCCCTCCACTTT

abundance: many
j_gene: TRBJ1-2
v_gene: TRBV3-1
d_gene: -
CDR3aa: CASSQDAQNYGYTF
CDR3nt: TGTGCCAGCAGCCAAGATGCACAGAACTATGGCTACACCTTC

abundance: many
j_gene: TRBJ2-1
v_gene: TRBV4-1
d_gene: -
CDR3aa: CASSQPGPEQFF
CDR3nt: TGCGCCAGCAGCCAGCCCGGGCCTGAGCAGTTCTTC

abundance: few
j_gene: TRBJ2-1
v_gene: TRBV7-2
d_gene: -
CDR3aa: CASSLAGQGGNSRPYNEQFF
CDR3nt: TGTGCCAGCAGCTTAGCTGGTCAGGGGGGGAATAGCAGACCCTACAATGAGCAGTTCTTC